This T cell receptor beta chain emerged from a study of T cells in women clearing cervical HPV infection. This table comes from immunoSEQ multiplex PCR, and its TCRdb copy is limited to in-frame clones, with some not included. The sample has 15,000 to 20,000 clones; the top ten hold roughly a sixth. The CDR3 consists of 16 residues. The germline V gene encodes CDR1 SGHRS and CDR2 YFSETQ. The study's findings and limits: It is unknown whether associations predate infection; no effector/memory or HPV-specific sorting.

About this clone itself: Its target is not known. The read stops 3 residues short of the end of the CDR3; the missing end is completed from the germline J gene.

The chain is built from TRBV5-1 and TRBJ2-2, with D perhaps TRBD1 (5 bases). Sequencing was carried out using blood buffy coat. This sequence originates from a woman aged 18 to 69 with a cervical HPV16 infection that either progressed to CIN3+ or cleared (not recorded which). The chain's CDR3 is CASSLQSSSGANVLFF. The part of the CDR3 DNA that was read is TGCGCCAGCAGCTTGCAGTCCAGCTCTGGGGCCAACGTG. The full variable domain, completed using reference TRBV5-1 and TRBJ2-2, is KAGVTQTPRYLIKTRGQQVTLSCSPISGHRSVSWYQQTPGQGLQFLFEYFSETQRNKGNFPGRFSGRQFSNSRSEMNVSTLELGDSALYLCASSLQSSSGANVLFFGEGSRLTVL.